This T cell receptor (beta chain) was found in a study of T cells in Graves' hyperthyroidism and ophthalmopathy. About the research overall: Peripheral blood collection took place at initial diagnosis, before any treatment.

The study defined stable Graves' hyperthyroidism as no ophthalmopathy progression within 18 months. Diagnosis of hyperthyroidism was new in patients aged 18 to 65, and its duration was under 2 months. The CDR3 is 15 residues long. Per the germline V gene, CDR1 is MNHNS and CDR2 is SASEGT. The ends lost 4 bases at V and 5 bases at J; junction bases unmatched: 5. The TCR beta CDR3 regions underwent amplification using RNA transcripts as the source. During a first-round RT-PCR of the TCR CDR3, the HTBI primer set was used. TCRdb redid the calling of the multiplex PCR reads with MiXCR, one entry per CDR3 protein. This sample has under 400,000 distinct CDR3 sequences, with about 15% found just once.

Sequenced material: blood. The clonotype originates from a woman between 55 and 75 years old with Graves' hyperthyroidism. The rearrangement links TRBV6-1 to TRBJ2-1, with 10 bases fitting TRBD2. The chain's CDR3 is CASSGTSGDHNEQFF. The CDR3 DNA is TGTGCCAGCAGTGGCACTAGCGGGGATCACAATGAGCAGTTCTTC.